This TCR beta chain was documented in a study of cytomegalovirus exposure and HLA in healthy donors. Across the study: Unique TCRs from HLA-typed donors, 75 million to 100 million of them, were held in an early data release.

Primers included in the PCR were 60 Vbeta and 13 Jbeta primers. This table comes from immunoSEQ multiplex PCR, and its TCRdb copy is limited to in-frame clones, with some not included. The sample has about 170,000 clones; 79% are singletons. With regard to this clone: No antigen is known for it.

Trimming cost V 8 bases and J 3 bases; bases outside gene matches: 18. The germline V gene encodes CDR1 LNHDA and CDR2 SQIVND (reference sequence). This CDR3 region has 17 residues. Study-level points and caveats: The classifier, whose performance was assessed in both the original and validation cohorts, reportedly diagnosed cytomegalovirus status with high specificity and sensitivity.

The sequence was obtained from a woman aged 45-65 years in good health and CMV-seronegative. The chain combines TRBV19 with TRBJ2-5; 7 nucleotides agree with TRBD2. Material: PBMCs. CDR3 residues: CASGSPPGLAVEETQYF. The CDR3 bases are TGTGCCAGTGGTTCCCCACCGGGGCTAGCGGTAGAAGAGACCCAGTACTTC.